This is a list of T cell receptor beta chains from one sample in a study of blood T cells in healthy people across ages. TCRdb ran MiXCR on the 5' RACE reads and lists one entry per CDR3 protein. The repertoire holds more than 550,000 distinct CDR3 sequences, about 20% seen once, with about 20% in the top ten. Specimen: blood. The receptor set was obtained from a man in his 70s in good health. Both conserved end residues are part of each CDR3. Each record gives: J gene, D gene, V gene, clone size, CDR3 DNA, CDR3 protein. D genes are given only for firm matches. Not every row has a clone size; where given, it reads once, few, many or a size class.

TRBJ1-1 NA TRBV29-1 few TGCAGTGCCGGGGCCTACAACACTGAAGCTTTCTTT CSAGAYNTEAFF
TRBJ2-3 TRBD2 TRBV20-1 NA TGCAGTGCTAGAGTTGGGGCGGGAGAGCCGCGGATTCTTTATTTT CSARVGAGEPRILYF
TRBJ1-1 TRBD1 TRBV10-3 few TGTGCCATCAGCAGTCCCGGGACAGGGGCGAACACTGAAGCTTTCTTT CAISSPGTGANTEAFF
TRBJ1-2 TRBD1 TRBV28 NA TGTGCCAGCAGCTCGGGACAGGTCCTAATCTATGGCTACACCTTC CASSSGQVLIYGYTF
TRBJ2-7 NA TRBV29-1 NA TGCAGCGTTGGGTCAGGGTGGGACGAGCAGTACTTC CSVGSGWDEQYF
TRBJ2-7 NA TRBV5-1 few TGCGCCAGCAGCTTGGGGGACGGGTACGAGCAGTACTTC CASSLGDGYEQYF
TRBJ1-1 TRBD1 TRBV3-1 few TGTGCCAGCAGCCACCAACAGGGGACGCGTACAAACACTGAAGCTTTCTTT CASSHQQGTRTNTEAFF
TRBJ2-5 NA TRBV20-1 NA TGCGTCGTTGCGCAAGAGACCCAGTACTTC CVVAQETQYF
TRBJ2-3 NA TRBV7-2 few TGTGCCAGCAGCTTTCAGTTAAGCACAGATGCGCAGTATTTT CASSFQLSTDAQYF
TRBJ2-5 NA TRBV11-2 many TGTGCCAGCAGCAGAAACTCCCCGGAGGAGACCCAGTACTTC CASSRNSPEETQYF
TRBJ1-6 NA TRBV3-1 few TGTGCCAGCAGCCAACTGGGGGCCGAATCACCCCTCCACTTT CASSQLGAESPLHF
TRBJ2-7 NA TRBV29-1 NA TGCAGCGTTGAACCTCAACCGGGACGGGGGTACGGTGAGCAGTACTTC CSVEPQPGRGYGEQYF
TRBJ2-5 NA TRBV7-9 NA TGTGCCAGCAGCCAAGCGGGTGACTTCCAAGAGACCCAGTACTTC CASSQAGDFQETQYF
TRBJ2-2 NA TRBV7-2 many TGTGCCAGCAGCCCAAACGGGGGGCAGAACACCGGGGAGCTGTTTTTT CASSPNGGQNTGELFF
TRBJ2-1 TRBD1 TRBV7-3 few TGTGCCAGCAGCTTAACGGGGGACAGGGCCAATGAGCAGTTCTTC CASSLTGDRANEQFF
TRBJ2-1 NA TRBV3-1 NA TGTGCCAGCAGCCAAATGATAGGGAAATACAATGAGCAGTTCTTC CASSQMIGKYNEQFF